This T cell receptor (beta chain) is drawn from a study of T cells in localized non-small cell lung cancer. Whole-study results and caveats: Highest T cell clonality was seen in uninvolved adjacent lung, surpassing that measured in tumor. Turning up in adjacent lung were a median roughly 62 of the top 100 tumor clones. Longer overall survival was linked to higher blood T cell density. Owing to sequencing of a solitary tumor region, heterogeneity cannot be discounted.

Concerning this clone: Antigen: not known.

Using immunoSEQ multiplex PCR, the repertoire was profiled, and TCRdb retains in-frame clones only, with some absent. The sample lists over 20,000 clones; 85% to 95% were seen once. Source: peripheral blood, taken before any cancer treatment. This receptor was taken from a female donor of 60 years or more with stage II squamous cell lung carcinoma.

CDR3 in DNA: TGCGCCAGCAGCCAAGATAGTGCAAAACAGATAAAAGCTTTCTTT. Protein product: CASSQDSAKQIKAFF. The chain carries TRBV4-3 and TRBJ1-1; no firm D call. V dropped 0 bases and J dropped 9 bases, with 17 bases sitting between them. The length of the CDR3 is 15 residues. Germline V gene lookup returns CDR1 LGHNA and CDR2 YSLEER.